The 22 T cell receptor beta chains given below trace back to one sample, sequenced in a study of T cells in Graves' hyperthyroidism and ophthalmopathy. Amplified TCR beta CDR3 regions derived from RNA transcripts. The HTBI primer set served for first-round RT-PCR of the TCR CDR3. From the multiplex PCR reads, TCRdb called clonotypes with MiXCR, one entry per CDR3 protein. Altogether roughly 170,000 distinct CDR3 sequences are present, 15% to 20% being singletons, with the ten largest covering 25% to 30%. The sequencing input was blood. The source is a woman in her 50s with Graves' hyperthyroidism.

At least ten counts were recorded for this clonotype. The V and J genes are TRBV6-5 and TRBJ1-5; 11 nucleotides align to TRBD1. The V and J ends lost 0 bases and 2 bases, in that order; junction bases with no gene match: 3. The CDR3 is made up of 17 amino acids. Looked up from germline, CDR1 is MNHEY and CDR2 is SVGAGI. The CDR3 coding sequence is TGTGCCAGCAGTTACTCTGGGACAGGGGGTCGCAATCAGCCCCAGCATTTT. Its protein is CASSYSGTGGRNQPQHF.

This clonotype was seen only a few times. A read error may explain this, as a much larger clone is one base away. The CDR3 DNA sequence: TGTGCCTGCAGCTTAGGTCTCGGTGAGCAGTTCTTC. As protein: CACSLGLGEQFF. This chain joins TRBV11-2 and TRBJ2-1; D gene uncertain. Germline-derived CDR1 and CDR2 are SGHAT and FQNNGV. The CDR3 has 12 residues. The full variable domain, with the rest looked up from reference TRBV11-2 and TRBJ2-1, is EAGVAQSPRYKIIEKRQSVAFWCNPISGHATLYWYQQILGQGPKLLIQFQNNGVVDDSQLPKDRFSAERLKGVDSTLKIQPAKLEDSAVYLCACSLGLGEQFFGPGTRLTVL.

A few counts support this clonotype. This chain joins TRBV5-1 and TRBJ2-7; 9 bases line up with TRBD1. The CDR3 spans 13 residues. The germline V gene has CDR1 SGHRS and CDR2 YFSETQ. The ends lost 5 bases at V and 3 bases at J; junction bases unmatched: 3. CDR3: CASSGQGNYEQYF. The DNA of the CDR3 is TGCGCCAGCAGTGGACAGGGGAACTACGAGCAGTACTTC.

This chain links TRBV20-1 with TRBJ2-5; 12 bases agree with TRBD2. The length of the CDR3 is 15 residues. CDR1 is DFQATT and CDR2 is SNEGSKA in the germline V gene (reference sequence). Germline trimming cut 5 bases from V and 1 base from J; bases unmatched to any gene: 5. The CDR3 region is CSAQKLAGGQETQYF. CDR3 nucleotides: TGCAGTGCTCAGAAACTAGCGGGAGGCCAAGAGACCCAGTACTTC.

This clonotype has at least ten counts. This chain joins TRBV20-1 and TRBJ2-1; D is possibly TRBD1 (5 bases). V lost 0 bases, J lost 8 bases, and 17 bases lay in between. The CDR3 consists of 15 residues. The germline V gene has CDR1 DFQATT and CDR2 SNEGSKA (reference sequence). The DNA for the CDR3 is TGCAGTGCTAGAGATCCCACCCAGGGCTTAGATGAGCAGTTCTTC. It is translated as CSARDPTQGLDEQFF.

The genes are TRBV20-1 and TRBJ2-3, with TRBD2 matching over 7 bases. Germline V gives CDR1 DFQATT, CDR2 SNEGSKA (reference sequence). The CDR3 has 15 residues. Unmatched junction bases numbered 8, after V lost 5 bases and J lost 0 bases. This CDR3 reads CSAPAGRTSTDTQYF. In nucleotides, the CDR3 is TGCAGTGCTCCAGCGGGACGGACTAGCACAGATACGCAGTATTTT.

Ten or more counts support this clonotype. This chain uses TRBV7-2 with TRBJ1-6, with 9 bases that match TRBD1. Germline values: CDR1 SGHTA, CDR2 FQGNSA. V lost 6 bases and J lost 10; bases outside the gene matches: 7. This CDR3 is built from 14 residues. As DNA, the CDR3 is TGTGCCAGCAGTTCGGGACAGGGTTGGTCACCCCTCCACTTT. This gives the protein CASSSGQGWSPLHF.

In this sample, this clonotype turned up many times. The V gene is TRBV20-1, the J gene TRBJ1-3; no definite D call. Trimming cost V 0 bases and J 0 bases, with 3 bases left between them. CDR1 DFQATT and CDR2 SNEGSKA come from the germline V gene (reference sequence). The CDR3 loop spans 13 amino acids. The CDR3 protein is CSARDLSGNTIYF. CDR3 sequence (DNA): TGCAGTGCTAGAGATCTCTCTGGAAACACCATATATTTT.

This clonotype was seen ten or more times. CDR3 region: CSVATLLEAFF. DNA for the CDR3: TGCAGCGTTGCGACATTACTCGAAGCTTTCTTT. The chain combines TRBV29-1 with TRBJ1-1; D ambiguous. This CDR3 region has 11 residues. V lost 4 bases to trimming and J lost 8 bases, with 11 bases between them. From germline, CDR1 is SQVTM and CDR2 ANQGSEA.

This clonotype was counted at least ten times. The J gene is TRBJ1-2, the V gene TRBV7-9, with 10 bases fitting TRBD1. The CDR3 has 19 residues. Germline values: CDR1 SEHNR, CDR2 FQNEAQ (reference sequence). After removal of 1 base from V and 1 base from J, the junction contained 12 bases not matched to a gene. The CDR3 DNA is TGTGCCAGCAGCTTAGAGATGTGGACAGGGGGTGCACATAACTATGGCTACACCTTC. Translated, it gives CASSLEMWTGGAHNYGYTF. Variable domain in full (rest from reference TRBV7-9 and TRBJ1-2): DTGVSQNPRHKITKRGQNVTFRCDPISEHNRLYWYRQTLGQGPEFLTYFQNEAQLEKSRLLSDRFSAERPKGSFSTLEIQRTEQGDSAMYLCASSLEMWTGGAHNYGYTFGSGTRLTVV.

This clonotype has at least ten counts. This CDR3 reads CASSYSAGGSLNEQFF. CDR3 nucleotides: TGTGCCAGCAGTTACTCTGCGGGGGGGAGTTTAAATGAGCAGTTCTTC. This rearrangement joins TRBV6-5 to TRBJ2-1; 9 nucleotides agree with TRBD2. Losses at the gene ends were 0 bases for V and 7 bases for J; bases not matched to a gene: 7. Germline loops: CDR1 MNHEY, CDR2 SVGAGI. The CDR3 has 16 amino acids.

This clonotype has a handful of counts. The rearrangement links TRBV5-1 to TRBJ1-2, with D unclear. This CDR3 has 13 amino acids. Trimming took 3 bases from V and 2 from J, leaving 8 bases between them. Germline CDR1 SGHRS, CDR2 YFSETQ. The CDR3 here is CASSYVLNYGYTF. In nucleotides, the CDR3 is TGCGCCAGCAGCTACGTCTTAAACTATGGCTACACCTTC.

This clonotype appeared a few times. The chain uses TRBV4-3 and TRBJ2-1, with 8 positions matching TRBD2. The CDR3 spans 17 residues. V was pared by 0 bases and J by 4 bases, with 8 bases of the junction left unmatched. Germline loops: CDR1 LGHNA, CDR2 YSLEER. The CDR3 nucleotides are TGCGCCAGCAGCCAAGATGCCCCTAGCGGGCCTTACAATGAGCAGTTCTTC. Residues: CASSQDAPSGPYNEQFF.

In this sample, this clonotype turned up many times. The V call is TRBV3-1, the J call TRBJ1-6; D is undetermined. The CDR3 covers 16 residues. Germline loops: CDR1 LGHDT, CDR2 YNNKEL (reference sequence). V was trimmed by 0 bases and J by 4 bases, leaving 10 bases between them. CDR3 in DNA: TGTGCCAGCAGCCAAGATCGGCAGCGATATAATTCACCCCTCCACTTT. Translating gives CASSQDRQRYNSPLHF.

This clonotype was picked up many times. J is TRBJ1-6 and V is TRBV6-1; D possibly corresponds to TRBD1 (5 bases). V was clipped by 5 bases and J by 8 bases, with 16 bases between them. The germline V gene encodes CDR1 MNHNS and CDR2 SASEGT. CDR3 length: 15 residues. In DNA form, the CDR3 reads TGTGCCAGCAGTTGGTTGGGGCAGGGACATTCACCCCTCCACTTT. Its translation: CASSWLGQGHSPLHF.

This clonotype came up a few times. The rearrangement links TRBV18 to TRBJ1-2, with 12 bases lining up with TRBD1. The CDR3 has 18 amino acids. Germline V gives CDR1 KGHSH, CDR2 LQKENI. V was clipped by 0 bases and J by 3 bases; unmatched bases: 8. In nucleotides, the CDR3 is TGTGCCAGCTCACCACCGGGGACAGGGGGCCCCTTTGACTATGGCTACACCTTC. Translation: CASSPPGTGGPFDYGYTF. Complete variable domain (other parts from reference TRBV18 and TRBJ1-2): NAGVMQNPRHLVRRRGQEARLRCSPMKGHSHVYWYRQLPEEGLKFMVYLQKENIIDESGMPKERFSAEFPKEGPSILRIQQVVRGDSAAYFCASSPPGTGGPFDYGYTFGSGTRLTVV.

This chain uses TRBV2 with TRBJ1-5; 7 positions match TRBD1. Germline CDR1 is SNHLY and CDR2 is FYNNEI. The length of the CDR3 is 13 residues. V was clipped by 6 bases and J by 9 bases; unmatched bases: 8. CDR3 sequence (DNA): TGTGCCAGCAGCTCCGACAGGGCTCGGCCCCAGCATTTT. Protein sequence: CASSSDRARPQHF.

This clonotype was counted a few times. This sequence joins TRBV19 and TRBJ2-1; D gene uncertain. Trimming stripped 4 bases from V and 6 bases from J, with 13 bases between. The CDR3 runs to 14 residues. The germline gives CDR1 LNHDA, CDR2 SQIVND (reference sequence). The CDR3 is CASSTGPSLNEQFF. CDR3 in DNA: TGTGCCAGTAGTACAGGACCTTCCCTCAATGAGCAGTTCTTC.

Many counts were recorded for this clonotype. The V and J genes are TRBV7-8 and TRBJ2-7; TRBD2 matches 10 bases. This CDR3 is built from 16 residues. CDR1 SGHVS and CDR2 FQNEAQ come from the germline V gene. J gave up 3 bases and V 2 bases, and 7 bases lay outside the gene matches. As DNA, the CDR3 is TGTGCCAGCAGCTTAACCCCTAGCGGGGGAAACTACGAGCAGTACTTC. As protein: CASSLTPSGGNYEQYF.

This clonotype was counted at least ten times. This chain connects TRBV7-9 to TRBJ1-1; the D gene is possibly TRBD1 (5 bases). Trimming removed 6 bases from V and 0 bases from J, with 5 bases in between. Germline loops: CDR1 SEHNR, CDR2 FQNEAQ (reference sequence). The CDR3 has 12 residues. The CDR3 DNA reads TGTGCCAGCAGGGGACTGAACACTGAAGCTTTCTTT. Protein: CASRGLNTEAFF.

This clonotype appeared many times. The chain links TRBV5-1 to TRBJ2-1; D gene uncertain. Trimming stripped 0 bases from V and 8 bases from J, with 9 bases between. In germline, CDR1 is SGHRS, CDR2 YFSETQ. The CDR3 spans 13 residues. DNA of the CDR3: TGCGCCAGCAGCTTGGCGGTAGGAGATGAGCAGTTCTTC. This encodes CASSLAVGDEQFF.

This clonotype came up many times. The chain's CDR3 is CASSYGLAGGLSTDTQYF. The CDR3 bases are TGTGCCAGCAGTTATGGACTAGCGGGGGGCCTTAGCACAGATACGCAGTATTTT. V usage is TRBV28 and J usage is TRBJ2-3, with TRBD2 matching over 14 bases. The V gene end was trimmed by 4 bases and the J gene end by 0 bases; junction bases not matched to a gene: 6. This CDR3 has 18 amino acids. The germline V gene has CDR1 MDHEN and CDR2 SYDVKM. Supplemented by reference TRBV28 and TRBJ2-3, the full variable domain reads DVKVTQSSRYLVKRTGEKVFLECVQDMDHENMFWYRQDPGLGLRLIYFSYDVKMKEKGDIPEGYSVSREKKERFSLILESASTNQTSMYLCASSYGLAGGLSTDTQYFGPGTRLTVL.